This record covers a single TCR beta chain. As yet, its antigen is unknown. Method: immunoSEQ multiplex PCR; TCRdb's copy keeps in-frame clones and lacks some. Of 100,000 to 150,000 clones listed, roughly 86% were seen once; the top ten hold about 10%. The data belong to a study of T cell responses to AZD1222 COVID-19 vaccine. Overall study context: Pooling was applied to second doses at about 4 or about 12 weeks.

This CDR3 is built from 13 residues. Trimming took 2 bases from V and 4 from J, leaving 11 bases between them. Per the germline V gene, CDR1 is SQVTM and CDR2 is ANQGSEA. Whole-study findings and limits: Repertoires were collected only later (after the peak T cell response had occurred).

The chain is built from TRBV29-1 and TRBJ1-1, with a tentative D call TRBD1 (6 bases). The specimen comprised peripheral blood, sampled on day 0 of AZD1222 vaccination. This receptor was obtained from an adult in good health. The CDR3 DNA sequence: TGCAGCGTTGAAAGGGGGGGTGGCACTGAAGCTTTCTTT. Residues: CSVERGGGTEAFF.